The 21 T cell receptor beta chains below were found in one sample sequenced in a study of blood T cell repertoires in COVID-19. Profiling relied on immunoSEQ multiplex PCR, and the TCRdb table lists in-frame clones only, not all of them. The table has 150,000 to 200,000 clones, around 80% seen once; the top ten hold 8% to 9.5%. Material for sequencing was peripheral blood. Receptors were obtained from a man aged 55 to 70 with acute or convalescent COVID-19.

CDR3 sequence (DNA): TGTGCCAGCAGTGAAGGACAGGGGAGGTATTACTCCTACGAGCAGTACTTC. This sequence encodes CASSEGQGRYYSYEQYF. This rearrangement joins TRBV2 to TRBJ2-7, with 8 positions matching TRBD1. Germline V gene sequence: CDR1 SNHLY, CDR2 FYNNEI. The V segment lost 1 base and the J segment 0 bases; nucleotides outside the gene matches: 8. The CDR3 contains 17 residues.

The rearrangement joins TRBV9 to TRBJ2-7; the D gene is possibly TRBD1 (6 bases). The V end lost 4 bases, the J end lost 4 bases, and 18 bases lay between the germline ends. Germline lookup yields CDR1 SGDLS and CDR2 YYNGEE. There are 15 residues in the CDR3. CDR3 nucleotide sequence: TGTGCCAGCAGCACCGGACAGTACCTCGGATACGAGCAGTACTTC. It yields the protein CASSTGQYLGYEQYF. The variable domain in full, completed from reference TRBV9 and TRBJ2-7, reads DSGVTQTPKHLITATGQRVTLRCSPRSGDLSVYWYQQSLDQGLQFLIQYYNGEERAKGNILERFSAQQFPDLHSELNLSSLELGDSALYFCASSTGQYLGYEQYFGPGTRLTVT.

The chain recombines TRBV7-2 with TRBJ2-5; TRBD2 aligns across 12 bases. Germline loops: CDR1 SGHTA, CDR2 FQGNSA. The CDR3 length is 14 residues. V shed 6 bases and J 3 bases; nucleotides not matched to a gene: 2. CDR3 coding DNA: TGTGCCAGCAGGAGGACTAGCGGGGAAGAGACCCAGTACTTC. Its translation is CASRRTSGEETQYF.

This chain joins TRBV6-5 and TRBJ2-7; TRBD1 matches 7 bases. CDR1 and CDR2 (germline): MNHEY, SVGAGI. V was pared by 9 bases and J by 4 bases, with 9 bases of the junction left unmatched. The CDR3 runs to 13 residues. DNA of the CDR3: TGTGCCAGTGTGAGACAGGGCACTTACGAGCAGTACTTC. Its translation is CASVRQGTYEQYF.

J is TRBJ1-1 and V is TRBV6-5; D call uncertain. Germline loops: CDR1 MNHEY, CDR2 SVGAGI. The CDR3 extends over 13 amino acids. V shed 4 bases and J shed 4 bases, with 10 bases lying between them. The CDR3 here is CASSLSRSTEAFF. In DNA, the CDR3 is TGTGCCAGCAGTTTAAGTAGAAGCACTGAAGCTTTCTTT.

The chain joins TRBV6-5 to TRBJ1-1; tentative D call: TRBD1 (5 bases). This CDR3 is 13 amino acids long. Trimming stripped 2 bases from V and 7 bases from J, with 11 bases between. The V gene's germline CDR1 is MNHEY and CDR2 SVGAGI. The CDR3 region is CASSYPGGYEAFF. The CDR3 DNA is TGTGCCAGCAGTTACCCCGGGGGTTATGAAGCTTTCTTT.

CDR3 amino acids: CASSLNRGVSGETQYF. The DNA of the CDR3 is TGTGCCAGCAGCCTTAACAGGGGTGTCAGTGGAGAGACCCAGTACTTC. The chain recombines TRBV14 with TRBJ2-5; 7 nucleotides agree with TRBD1. Germline CDR1 reads SGHDN; CDR2 reads FVKESK. This CDR3 comprises 16 residues. Losses at the gene ends were 4 bases for V and 4 bases for J; bases not matched to a gene: 12.

The chain is built from TRBV6-5 and TRBJ2-1, with D unclear. Germline V CDR1 and CDR2: MNHEY, SVGAGI. V was pared by 6 bases and J by 0 bases, with 9 bases between. The CDR3 consists of 14 residues. CDR3 nucleotides: TGTGCCAGCAGAATCACACCCTCCTACAATGAGCAGTTCTTC. Translating it yields CASRITPSYNEQFF.

The chain couples TRBV2 to TRBJ2-7; a weak D match, TRBD1 (5 bases). The length of the CDR3 is 15 residues. V was trimmed by 2 bases and J by 0 bases, leaving 11 bases between them. Per germline, CDR1 SNHLY and CDR2 FYNNEI. The CDR3 sequence: CASSERGRSSYEQYF. The CDR3 bases are TGTGCCAGCAGTGAAAGGGGTCGGAGCTCCTACGAGCAGTACTTC.

V gene TRBV4-1 combines with J gene TRBJ2-5; TRBD1 agrees at 7 bases. V lost 0 bases and J lost 1; bases outside the gene matches: 5. The CDR3 loop spans 16 amino acids. CDR1 and CDR2 from the germline V gene are MGHRA and YSYEKL. The CDR3 coding sequence is TGCGCCAGCAGCCAAGAAAGGGGGACAGTCCAAGAGACCCAGTACTTC. Translated, it gives CASSQERGTVQETQYF.

This chain links TRBV23-1 with TRBJ2-7; D gene ambiguous. TRBV23-1 counts as an open reading frame of uncertain function. The CDR3 consists of 15 residues. Trimming left V 9 bases short and J 0 bases short, with 18 bases between. The CDR3 coding sequence is TGCGCCAGTCCCCTGCGGCTCCCGAGCTCCTACGAGCAGTACTTC. This translates into CASPLRLPSSYEQYF.

This rearrangement joins TRBV19 to TRBJ2-1; D remains unclear. The length of the CDR3 is 11 residues. CDR1 is LNHDA, CDR2 SQIVND, per germline (reference sequence). V shed 1 base and J shed 9 bases, with 4 bases lying between them. The CDR3 protein is CASSIAGEQFF. The CDR3 region has the DNA TGTGCCAGTAGTATAGCGGGTGAGCAGTTCTTC.

V and J are TRBV19 and TRBJ2-7, with 8 bases identical to TRBD2. CDR1 is LNHDA and CDR2 is SQIVND in the germline V gene (reference sequence). Trimming cost V 0 bases and J 0 bases; bases outside gene matches: 7. The CDR3 is 17 residues long. DNA for the CDR3: TGTGCCAGTAGTATAGAACTCCGGGGGGGGAGCTCCTACGAGCAGTACTTC. It specifies CASSIELRGGSSYEQYF. Based on the CDR3 plus reference TRBV19 and TRBJ2-7, the full variable domain is DGGITQSPKYLFRKEGQNVTLSCEQNLNHDAMYWYRQDPGQGLRLIYYSQIVNDFQKGDIAEGYSVSREKKESFPLTVTSAQKNPTAFYLCASSIELRGGSSYEQYFGPGTRLTVT.

V gene TRBV9 combines with J gene TRBJ2-6; 8 bases map to TRBD1. Trimming took 2 bases from V and 0 from J; bases not matched to a gene: 4. The CDR3 has 17 residues. Germline V gene data show CDR1 as SGDLS and CDR2 as YYNGEE. CDR3 DNA: TGTGCCAGCAGCGTGACAGGGGATGGCTCTGGGGCCAACGTCCTGACTTTC. This encodes CASSVTGDGSGANVLTF.

This chain connects TRBV24-1 to TRBJ2-1; 8 nucleotides align to TRBD2. Trimming removed 1 base from V and 9 bases from J; junction bases left unmatched: 10. The CDR3 runs 16 residues. Germline-derived CDR1 and CDR2 are KGHDR and SFDVKD. The CDR3 region is CATSDFQRGILGEQFF. In DNA, the CDR3 is TGTGCCACCAGTGATTTCCAGCGGGGGATTTTAGGTGAGCAGTTCTTC.

This clone was found a few times. This chain uses TRBV5-4 with TRBJ2-7; 10 bases fit TRBD1. From germline, CDR1 is SGHNT and CDR2 YYREEE (reference sequence). With 5 bases clipped from V and 7 bases from J, the junction kept 3 bases outside the gene matches. The CDR3 contains 12 residues. The CDR3 nucleotides are TGTGCCAGCAGTCGACAGGGGGCTGAGCAGTACTTC. As protein: CASSRQGAEQYF. Using reference TRBV5-4 and TRBJ2-7 for the parts outside the CDR3, the full variable domain is ETGVTQSPTHLIKTRGQQVTLRCSSQSGHNTVSWYQQALGQGPQFIFQYYREEENGRGNFPPRFSGLQFPNYSSELNVNALELDDSALYLCASSRQGAEQYFGPGTRLTVT.

The chain combines TRBV29-1 with TRBJ1-2; 9 bases agree with TRBD1. The germline gives CDR1 SQVTM, CDR2 ANQGSEA. The V and J ends lost 3 bases and 8 bases, in that order; junction bases with no gene match: 7. This CDR3 is built from 13 residues. CDR3 region: CSVEAGTGNGYTF. CDR3 nucleotides: TGCAGCGTTGAGGCCGGGACAGGGAACGGCTACACCTTC.

V is TRBV7-2 and J is TRBJ2-1; no clear D. The CDR3 length is 15 residues. V shed 1 base and J shed 4 bases, with 11 bases lying between them. The germline V gene encodes CDR1 SGHTA and CDR2 FQGNSA. The CDR3 bases are TGTGCCAGCAGCTTAGGGTGGGCTGGTTACAATGAGCAGTTCTTC. Amino acids: CASSLGWAGYNEQFF.

This sequence joins TRBV19 and TRBJ1-5; D possibly corresponds to TRBD1 (5 bases). The V end lost 5 bases, the J end lost 1 base, and 12 bases lay between the germline ends. The CDR3 is 15 amino acids. Germline loops: CDR1 LNHDA, CDR2 SQIVND (reference sequence). The CDR3 here is CASSSRDGSNQPQHF. The CDR3 DNA is TGTGCCAGTAGTTCCAGGGATGGCAGCAATCAGCCCCAGCATTTT.

The gene calls are TRBV7-6 and TRBJ2-7; perhaps TRBD1 as D (6 bases). The CDR3 extends over 12 amino acids. V was pared by 4 bases and J by 4 bases, with 8 bases between. The germline CDR1 and CDR2 sequences are SGHVS and FNYEAQ. The CDR3 DNA reads TGTGCCAGCAGCTCTACAGGGTACGAGCAGTACTTC. It is translated as CASSSTGYEQYF.

This clone appeared a few times. In nucleotides, the CDR3 is TGTGCCAGCAGACCGCGACTAGCGGGGGGGAGGGAGCAGTACTTC. Translated, it gives CASRPRLAGGREQYF. This chain links TRBV27 with TRBJ2-7, with 14 bases matching TRBD2. J lost 7 bases, V lost 6 bases, and 8 bases had no gene match. The CDR3 spans 15 residues. Germline assignment: CDR1 MNHEY and CDR2 SMNVEV (reference sequence).